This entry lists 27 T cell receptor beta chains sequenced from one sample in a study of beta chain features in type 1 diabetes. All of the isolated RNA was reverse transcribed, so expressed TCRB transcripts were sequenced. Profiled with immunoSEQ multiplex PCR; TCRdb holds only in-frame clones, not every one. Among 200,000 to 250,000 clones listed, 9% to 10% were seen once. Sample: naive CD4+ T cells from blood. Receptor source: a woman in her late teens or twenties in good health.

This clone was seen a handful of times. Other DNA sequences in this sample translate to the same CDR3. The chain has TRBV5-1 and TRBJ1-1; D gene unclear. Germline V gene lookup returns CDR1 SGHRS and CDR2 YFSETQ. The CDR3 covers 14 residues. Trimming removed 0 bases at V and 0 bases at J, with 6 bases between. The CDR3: CASSLGQMNTEAFF. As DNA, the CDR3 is TGCGCCAGCAGCTTGGGACAAATGAACACTGAAGCTTTCTTT.

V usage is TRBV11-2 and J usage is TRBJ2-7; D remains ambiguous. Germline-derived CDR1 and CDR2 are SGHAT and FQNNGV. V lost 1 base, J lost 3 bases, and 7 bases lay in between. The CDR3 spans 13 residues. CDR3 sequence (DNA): TGTGCCAGCAGCTTAGGTCAGATCTACGAGCAGTACTTC. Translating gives CASSLGQIYEQYF.

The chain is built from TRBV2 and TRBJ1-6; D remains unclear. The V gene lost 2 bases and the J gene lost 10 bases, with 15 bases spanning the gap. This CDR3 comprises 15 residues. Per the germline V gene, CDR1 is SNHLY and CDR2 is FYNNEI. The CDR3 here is CASSEQAGIGSPLHF. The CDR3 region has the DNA TGTGCCAGCAGTGAACAGGCCGGGATTGGGTCACCCCTCCACTTT.

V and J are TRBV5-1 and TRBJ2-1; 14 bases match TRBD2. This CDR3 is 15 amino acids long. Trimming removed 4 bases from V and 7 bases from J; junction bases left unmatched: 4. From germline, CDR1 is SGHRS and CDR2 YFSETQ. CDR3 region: CASSNGTSGRNEQFF. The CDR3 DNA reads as TGCGCCAGCAGCAACGGGACTAGCGGGAGAAATGAGCAGTTCTTC.

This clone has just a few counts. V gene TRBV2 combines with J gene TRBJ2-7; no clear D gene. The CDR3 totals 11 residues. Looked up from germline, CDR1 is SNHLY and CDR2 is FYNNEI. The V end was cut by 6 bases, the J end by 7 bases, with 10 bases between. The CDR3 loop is CASSLAYEQYF. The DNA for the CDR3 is TGTGCCAGCAGCCTTGCGTATGAGCAGTACTTC.

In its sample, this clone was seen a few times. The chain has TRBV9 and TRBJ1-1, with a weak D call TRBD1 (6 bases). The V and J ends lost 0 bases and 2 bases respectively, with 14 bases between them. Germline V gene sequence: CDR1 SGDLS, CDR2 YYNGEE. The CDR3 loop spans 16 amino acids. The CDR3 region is CASSVGKGVRNTEAFF. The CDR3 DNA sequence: TGTGCCAGCAGCGTAGGGAAGGGGGTCAGAAACACTGAAGCTTTCTTT.

CDR3 amino acids: CACATGLDTEAFF. The CDR3 bases are TGTGCCTGTGCGACAGGGCTGGACACTGAAGCTTTCTTT. The chain combines TRBV30 with TRBJ1-1; 7 positions match TRBD1. Germline CDR1 and CDR2: GTSNPN and SVGIG (reference sequence). V lost 6 bases, J lost 3 bases, and 7 bases stayed unmatched. This CDR3 has 13 residues. Full variable domain (outside the CDR3, taken from reference TRBV30 and TRBJ1-1): SQTIHQWPATLVQPVGSPLSLECTVEGTSNPNLYWYRQAAGRGLQLLFYSVGIGQISSEVPQNLSASRPQDRQFILSSKKLLLSDSGFYLCACATGLDTEAFFGQGTRLTVV.

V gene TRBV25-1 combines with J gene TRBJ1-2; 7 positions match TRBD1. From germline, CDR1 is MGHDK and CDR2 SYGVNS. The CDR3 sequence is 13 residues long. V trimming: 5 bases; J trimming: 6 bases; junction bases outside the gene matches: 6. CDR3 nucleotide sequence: TGTGCCAGCAGTCGAATCGACAGGGATGGCTACACCTTC. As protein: CASSRIDRDGYTF.

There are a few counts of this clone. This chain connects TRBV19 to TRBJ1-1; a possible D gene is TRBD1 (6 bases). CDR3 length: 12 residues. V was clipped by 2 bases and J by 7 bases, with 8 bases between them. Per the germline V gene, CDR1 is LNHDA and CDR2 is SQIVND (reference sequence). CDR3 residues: CASSIRGSEAFF. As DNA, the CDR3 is TGTGCCAGTAGTATAAGGGGGAGTGAAGCTTTCTTT. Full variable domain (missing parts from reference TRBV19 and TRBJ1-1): DGGITQSPKYLFRKEGQNVTLSCEQNLNHDAMYWYRQDPGQGLRLIYYSQIVNDFQKGDIAEGYSVSREKKESFPLTVTSAQKNPTAFYLCASSIRGSEAFFGQGTRLTVV.

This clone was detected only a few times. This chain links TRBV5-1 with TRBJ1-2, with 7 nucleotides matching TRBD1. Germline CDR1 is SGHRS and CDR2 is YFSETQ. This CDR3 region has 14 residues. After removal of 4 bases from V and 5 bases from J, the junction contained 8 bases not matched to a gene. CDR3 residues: CASSALTGRYGYTF. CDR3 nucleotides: TGCGCCAGCAGCGCCTTGACAGGGAGGTATGGCTACACCTTC. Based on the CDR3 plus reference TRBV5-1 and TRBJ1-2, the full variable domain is KAGVTQTPRYLIKTRGQQVTLSCSPISGHRSVSWYQQTPGQGLQFLFEYFSETQRNKGNFPGRFSGRQFSNSRSEMNVSTLELGDSALYLCASSALTGRYGYTFGSGTRLTVV.

The CDR3 spells CASSSPGQDTSYEQYF. The CDR3 DNA reads as TGTGCCAGTAGTTCACCCGGACAGGACACCTCCTACGAGCAGTACTTC. The chain carries TRBV19 and TRBJ2-7; TRBD1 matches at 7 bases. The CDR3 has 16 residues. The germline V gene encodes CDR1 LNHDA and CDR2 SQIVND (reference sequence). The V segment lost 5 bases and the J segment 0 bases; nucleotides outside the gene matches: 10.

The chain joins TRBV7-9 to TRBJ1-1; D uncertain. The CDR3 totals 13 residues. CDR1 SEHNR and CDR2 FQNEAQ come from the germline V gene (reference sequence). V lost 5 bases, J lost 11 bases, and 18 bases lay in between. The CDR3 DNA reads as TGTGCCAGCAGCCCAAAAGAATCCCGGTCGGCTTTCTTT. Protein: CASSPKESRSAFF.

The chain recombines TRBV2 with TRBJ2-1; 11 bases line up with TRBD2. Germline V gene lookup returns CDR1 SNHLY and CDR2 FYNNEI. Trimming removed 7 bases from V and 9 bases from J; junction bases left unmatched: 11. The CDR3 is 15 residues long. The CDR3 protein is CASNSLAGENSEQFF. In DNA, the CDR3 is TGTGCCAGCAATTCACTAGCGGGAGAAAACAGTGAGCAGTTCTTC.

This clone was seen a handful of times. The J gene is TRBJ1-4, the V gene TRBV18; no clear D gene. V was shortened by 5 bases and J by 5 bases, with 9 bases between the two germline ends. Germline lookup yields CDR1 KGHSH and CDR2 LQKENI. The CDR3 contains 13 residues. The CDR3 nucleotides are TGTGCCAGCTCATACGACGGGAATGAAAAACTGTTTTTT. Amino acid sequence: CASSYDGNEKLFF.

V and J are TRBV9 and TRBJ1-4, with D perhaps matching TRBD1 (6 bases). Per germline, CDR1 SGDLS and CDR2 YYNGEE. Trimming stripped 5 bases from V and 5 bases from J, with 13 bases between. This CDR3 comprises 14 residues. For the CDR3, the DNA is TGTGCCAGCAGTGCGGACAGCATAAATGAAAAACTGTTTTTT. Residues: CASSADSINEKLFF.

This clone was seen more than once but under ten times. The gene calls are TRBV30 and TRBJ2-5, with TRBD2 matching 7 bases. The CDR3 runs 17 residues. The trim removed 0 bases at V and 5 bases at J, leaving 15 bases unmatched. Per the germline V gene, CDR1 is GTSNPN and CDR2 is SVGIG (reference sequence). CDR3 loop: CAWSVGLAAGSAETQYF. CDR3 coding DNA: TGTGCCTGGAGTGTAGGGCTAGCGGCTGGGTCGGCTGAGACCCAGTACTTC.

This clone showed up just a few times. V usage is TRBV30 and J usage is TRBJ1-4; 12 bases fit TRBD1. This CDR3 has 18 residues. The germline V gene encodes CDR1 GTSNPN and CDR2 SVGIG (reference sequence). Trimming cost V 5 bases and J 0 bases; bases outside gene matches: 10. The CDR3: CAWFQGTGGFTTNEKLFF. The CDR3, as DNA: TGTGCCTGGTTTCAAGGGACAGGGGGCTTCACAACTAATGAAAAACTGTTTTTT.

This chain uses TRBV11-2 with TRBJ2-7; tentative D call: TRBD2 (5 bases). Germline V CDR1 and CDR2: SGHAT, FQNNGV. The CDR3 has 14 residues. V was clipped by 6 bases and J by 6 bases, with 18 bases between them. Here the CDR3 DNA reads TGTGCCAGCAGACAGCGGACTGGGGTGGGCGAGCAGTACTTC. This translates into CASRQRTGVGEQYF.

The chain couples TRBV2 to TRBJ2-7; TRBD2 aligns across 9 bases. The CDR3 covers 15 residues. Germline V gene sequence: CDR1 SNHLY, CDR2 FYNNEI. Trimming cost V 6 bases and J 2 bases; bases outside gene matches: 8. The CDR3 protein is CASSGSAGGAYEQYF. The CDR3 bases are TGTGCCAGCAGCGGATCAGCGGGAGGTGCCTACGAGCAGTACTTC.

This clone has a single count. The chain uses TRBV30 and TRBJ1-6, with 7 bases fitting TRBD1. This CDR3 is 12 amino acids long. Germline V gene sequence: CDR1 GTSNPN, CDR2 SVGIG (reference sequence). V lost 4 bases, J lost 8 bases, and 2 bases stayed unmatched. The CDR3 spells CAWKGGDSPLHF. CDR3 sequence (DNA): TGTGCCTGGAAAGGGGGCGATTCACCCCTCCACTTT.

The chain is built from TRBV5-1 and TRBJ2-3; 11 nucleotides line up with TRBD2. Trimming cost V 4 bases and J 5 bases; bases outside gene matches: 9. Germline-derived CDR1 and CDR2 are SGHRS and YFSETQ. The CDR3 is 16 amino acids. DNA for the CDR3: TGCGCCAGCAGCACCGGGACTAGCGGACTAGTAGATACGCAGTATTTT. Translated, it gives CASSTGTSGLVDTQYF.

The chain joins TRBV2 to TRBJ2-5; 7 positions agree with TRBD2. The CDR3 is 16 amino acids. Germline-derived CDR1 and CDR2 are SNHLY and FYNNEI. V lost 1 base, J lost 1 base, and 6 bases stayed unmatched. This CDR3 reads CASSEVWGEGQETQYF. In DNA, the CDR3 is TGTGCCAGCAGTGAAGTTTGGGGGGAGGGCCAAGAGACCCAGTACTTC.

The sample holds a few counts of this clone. The CDR3 DNA sequence: TGTGCCAGCAGCTTAGAACTAGCGGGAGGAGGGTCCTCCTACAATGAGCAGTTCTTC. Protein sequence: CASSLELAGGGSSYNEQFF. The chain employs TRBV7-2 and TRBJ2-1; 12 nucleotides line up with TRBD2. V shed 1 base and J 0 bases; nucleotides not matched to a gene: 7. Per the germline V gene, CDR1 is SGHTA and CDR2 is FQGNSA. The CDR3 has 19 amino acids.

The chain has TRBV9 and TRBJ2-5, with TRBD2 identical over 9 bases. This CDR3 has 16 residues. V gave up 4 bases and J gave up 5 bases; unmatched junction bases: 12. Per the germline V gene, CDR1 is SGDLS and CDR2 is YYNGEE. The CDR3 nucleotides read TGTGCCAGCAGCCAGGGAGGGCGGGGGGGCCTGGAGACCCAGTACTTC. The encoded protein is CASSQGGRGGLETQYF.

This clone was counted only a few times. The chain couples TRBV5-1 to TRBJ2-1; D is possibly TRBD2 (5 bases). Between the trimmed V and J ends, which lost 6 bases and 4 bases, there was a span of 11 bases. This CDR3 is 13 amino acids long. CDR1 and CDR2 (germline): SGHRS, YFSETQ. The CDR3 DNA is TGCGCCAGCACCCCGGCGGGTTACAATGAGCAGTTCTTC. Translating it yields CASTPAGYNEQFF.

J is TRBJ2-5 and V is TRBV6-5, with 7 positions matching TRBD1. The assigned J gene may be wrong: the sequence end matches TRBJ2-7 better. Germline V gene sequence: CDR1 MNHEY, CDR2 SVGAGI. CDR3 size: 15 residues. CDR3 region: CASSSGQRVTYEQYF. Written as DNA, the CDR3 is TGTGCCAGCAGTTCGGGACAGCGAGTTACTTACGAGCAGTACTTC.

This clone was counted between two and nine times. As DNA, the CDR3 is TGTGCCAGCAGCTTCGGACAGGGAAATTCACCCCTCCACTTT. This codes for CASSFGQGNSPLHF. The gene calls are TRBV7-2 and TRBJ1-6; TRBD1 matches at 8 bases. This CDR3 is 14 amino acids long. The germline V gene encodes CDR1 SGHTA and CDR2 FQGNSA. The J segment lost 7 bases and the V segment lost 3 bases, leaving 2 bases of the junction unmatched.